This T cell receptor (beta chain) was obtained from a study of cytomegalovirus exposure and HLA in healthy donors. The PCR made use of 60 Vbeta and 13 Jbeta primers. Here immunoSEQ multiplex PCR was the method, and the copy in TCRdb shows in-frame clones only, minus some. The sample has roughly 220,000 clones, just under 70% seen once. Study results and caveats: Analyzed later, association rates of TCRs varied across HLA loci, with DRB1 most and HLA-C fewest. Sequencing likely generated an artifact that appeared as a cluster of highly shared sequence variants.

The CDR3 extends over 15 amino acids. Trimming took off 3 bases at V and 2 bases at J, with 14 bases between the two ends. Germline V lookup: CDR1 SGHRS, CDR2 YFSETQ. As for this clone: Its antigen is currently unknown.

This receptor was obtained from a man aged 40-50 years in good health and CMV-seropositive. The chain employs TRBV5-1 and TRBJ1-1; D might be TRBD1 (6 bases). Sequencing was carried out using PBMCs. Written as DNA, the CDR3 is TGCGCCAGCAGCTCTCCGGGACATATAAACACTGAAGCTTTCTTT. Encoded protein: CASSSPGHINTEAFF. Looking up the rest from reference TRBV5-1 and TRBJ1-1 gives the full variable domain: KAGVTQTPRYLIKTRGQQVTLSCSPISGHRSVSWYQQTPGQGLQFLFEYFSETQRNKGNFPGRFSGRQFSNSRSEMNVSTLELGDSALYLCASSSPGHINTEAFFGQGTRLTVV.